This T cell receptor (beta chain) was documented in a study of control samples from healthy donors and cancer patients. This CDR3 contains 16 residues. V lost 4 bases and J lost 0; bases outside the gene matches: 3. CDR1 and CDR2 (germline): LGHDT, YNNKEL (reference sequence). Assay: immunoSEQ multiplex PCR; the TCRdb copy retains only in-frame clones and omits some. The table has approximately 150,000 clones, about 90% seen once. The chain combines TRBV3-1 (or the pseudogene TRBV3-2) with TRBJ2-2, with 9 bases lining up with TRBD1. This receptor was identified in a man younger than 35 in good health. Sequencing used blood. The CDR3 DNA follows: TGTGCCAGCAGCCGACAGGGGGGATCGAACACCGGGGAGCTGTTTTTT. As protein: CASSRQGGSNTGELFF.